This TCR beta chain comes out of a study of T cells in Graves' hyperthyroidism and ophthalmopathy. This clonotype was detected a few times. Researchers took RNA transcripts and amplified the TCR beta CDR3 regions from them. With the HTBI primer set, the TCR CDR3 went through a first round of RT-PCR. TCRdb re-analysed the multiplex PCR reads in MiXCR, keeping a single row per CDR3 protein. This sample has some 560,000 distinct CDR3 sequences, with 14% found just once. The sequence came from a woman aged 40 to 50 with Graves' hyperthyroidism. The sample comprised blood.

CDR3 protein: CANRTQGYSNQPQHF. Here the CDR3 DNA reads TGTGCCAATAGAACACAGGGTTATAGCAATCAGCCCCAGCATTTT. This chain links TRBV6-1 with TRBJ1-5, with a possible D match to TRBD1 (6 bases). Between the trimmed V and J ends, which lost 10 bases and 0 bases, there was a span of 16 bases. The germline V gene encodes CDR1 MNHNS and CDR2 SASEGT. The CDR3 is made up of 15 amino acids.